The sequence of this T cell receptor beta chain was determined in a study of CD8 T cells in ankylosing spondylitis. In making TCR beta libraries, quantitative 5'-RACE with molecular barcodes was used. TCRdb re-called the 5' RACE reads through MiXCR, storing one row per CDR3 protein. Among about 160,000 distinct CDR3 sequences, around 20% were seen once, and the ten largest hold 7.8%. Trimming cost V 1 base and J 4 bases, with 11 bases left between them. Germline V gene sequence: CDR1 MNHNS, CDR2 SASEGT. This CDR3 has 14 amino acids. This TCR was recovered from a male donor with ankylosing spondylitis or in good health (not recorded which). The chain combines TRBV6-1 with TRBJ2-7, with D uncertain. The sequencing input was blood, either unsorted or a sorted T cell fraction (not recorded which). CDR3 protein: CASSEDVNKYEQYF. CDR3 nucleotides: TGTGCCAGCAGTGAAGATGTCAATAAATACGAGCAGTACTTC.